One sample yielded the 30 T cell receptor beta chains listed below, sequenced in a study of Ad26.COV2.S vaccination and SARS-CoV-2 variants. Data came from immunoSEQ multiplex PCR; TCRdb stores just in-frame clones and leaves some out. Counted here are roughly 510,000 clones, roughly 89% occurring once; the ten biggest clones make up about 13%. Described treatment: around 19 received Ad26.COV2.S at low or high dose, single or two shots; roughly five received placebo; per-sample allocation not given. The samples date from day 63 after the first vaccine or placebo injection. Here the sequenced sample was peripheral blood, taken in a trial of Ad26.COV2.S vaccine versus placebo. Receptors originate from a person aged 18-65 years who received the Ad26.COV2.S COVID-19 vaccine or a placebo.

The chain joins TRBV5-6 to TRBJ2-2; D uncertain. With 3 bases removed from V and 5 bases from J, the gap between germline ends came to 11 bases. The germline V gene encodes CDR1 SGHDT and CDR2 YYEEEE. CDR3 length: 14 amino acids. CDR3: CASSSIAGTGELFF. The CDR3 DNA reads as TGTGCCAGCAGCTCTATCGCCGGTACCGGGGAGCTGTTTTTT.

The chain combines TRBV7-2 with TRBJ2-1; a possible D gene is TRBD2 (5 bases). V lost 4 bases to trimming and J lost 6 bases, with 19 bases between them. The germline V gene has CDR1 SGHTA and CDR2 FQGNSA. The CDR3 spans 16 residues. The CDR3 DNA reads TGTGCCAGCAGCTCCCCAGACCGTCCCCGGGGCAATGAGCAGTTCTTC. It codes for CASSSPDRPRGNEQFF.

This chain joins TRBV28 and TRBJ2-7, with 12 bases fitting TRBD2. There are 16 residues in the CDR3. Germline CDR1 reads MDHEN; CDR2 reads SYDVKM. Germline trimming cut 2 bases from V and 4 bases from J; bases unmatched to any gene: 6. CDR3 in DNA: TGTGCCAGCAGTTTAGGGGGACTAGCGGGTGCGTACGAGCAGTACTTC. Its protein product is CASSLGGLAGAYEQYF.

This clone was seen more than once but under ten times. The V gene is TRBV5-1, the J gene TRBJ1-3; 10 bases map to TRBD1. The CDR3 has 16 amino acids. The junction had 4 bases not matched to a gene; V was cut back by 4 bases and J by 0 bases. Per germline, CDR1 SGHRS and CDR2 YFSETQ. CDR3 loop: CASSLTGGASGNTIYF. The CDR3 DNA follows: TGCGCCAGCAGCCTGACAGGGGGCGCCTCTGGAAACACCATATATTTT.

The chain recombines TRBV6-4 with TRBJ2-3; D unresolved. V was trimmed by 4 bases and J by 6 bases, leaving 11 bases between them. Germline CDR1 MRHNA, CDR2 SNTAGT. The CDR3 runs to 13 residues. The CDR3 protein is CASSASSWDTQYF. CDR3 nucleotides: TGTGCCAGCAGTGCCTCTAGTTGGGATACGCAGTATTTT.

The V gene is TRBV6-5, the J gene TRBJ1-6, with no clear D. The CDR3 length is 12 residues. V was shortened by 7 bases and J by 7 bases, with 8 bases between the two germline ends. CDR1 and CDR2 (germline): MNHEY, SVGAGI. The CDR3 region is CASIDGNSPLHF. The CDR3 DNA sequence: TGTGCCAGCATAGATGGGAATTCACCCCTCCACTTT.

The chain has TRBV5-1 and TRBJ2-1; D remains ambiguous. CDR3 size: 12 residues. The germline CDR1 and CDR2 sequences are SGHRS and YFSETQ. V was trimmed by 0 bases and J by 6 bases, leaving 4 bases between them. The CDR3 is CASSLVSNEQFF. CDR3 sequence (DNA): TGCGCCAGCAGCTTGGTCAGCAATGAGCAGTTCTTC.

V usage is TRBV5-1 and J usage is TRBJ2-1, with D unresolved. The CDR3 is 15 residues long. Trimming cost V 1 base and J 10 bases, with 18 bases left between them. In germline, CDR1 is SGHRS, CDR2 YFSETQ. The CDR3 DNA reads TGCGCCAGCAGCTTGCCTGGCGGCCCCTACGGAGAGCAGTTCTTC. Residues: CASSLPGGPYGEQFF. The complete variable domain, with remaining parts taken from reference TRBV5-1 and TRBJ2-1, reads KAGVTQTPRYLIKTRGQQVTLSCSPISGHRSVSWYQQTPGQGLQFLFEYFSETQRNKGNFPGRFSGRQFSNSRSEMNVSTLELGDSALYLCASSLPGGPYGEQFFGPGTRLTVL.

The chain is built from TRBV27 and TRBJ2-2; D remains unclear. CDR1 is MNHEY and CDR2 is SMNVEV in the germline V gene (reference sequence). Trimming cost V 3 bases and J 1 base, with 3 bases left between them. CDR3 length: 13 amino acids. This CDR3 reads CASSFLNTGELFF. CDR3 DNA sequence: TGTGCCAGCAGTTTCCTGAACACCGGGGAGCTGTTTTTT.

The chain combines TRBV9 with TRBJ2-2; D is undetermined. Germline V gene data show CDR1 as SGDLS and CDR2 as YYNGEE. The CDR3 spans 14 residues. V was trimmed by 4 bases and J by 1 base, leaving 8 bases between them. The CDR3 DNA reads as TGTGCCAGCAGCCCAAGAAGGAACACCGGGGAGCTGTTTTTT. As protein: CASSPRRNTGELFF.

This chain joins TRBV7-2 and TRBJ1-2; D not certain. The CDR3 spans 12 residues. Trimming left V 6 bases short and J 9 bases short, with 14 bases between. Germline loops: CDR1 SGHTA, CDR2 FQGNSA. The CDR3 DNA follows: TGTGCCAGCAGTCCACGGACTACGAGCTACACCTTC. This codes for CASSPRTTSYTF.

V and J are TRBV6-5 and TRBJ1-3, with D unresolved. Trimming left V 6 bases short and J 4 bases short, with 16 bases between. Germline-derived CDR1 and CDR2 are MNHEY and SVGAGI. The length of the CDR3 is 15 residues. The DNA for the CDR3 is TGTGCCAGCAGACCGGGATGGTTAGCGGGAAACACCATATATTTT. Translating gives CASRPGWLAGNTIYF.

The V call is TRBV5-1, the J call TRBJ2-1; 10 bases match TRBD2. Germline V gives CDR1 SGHRS, CDR2 YFSETQ. The CDR3 extends over 14 amino acids. V trimming: 2 bases; J trimming: 10 bases; junction bases outside the gene matches: 6. For the CDR3, the DNA is TGCGCCAGCAGCTTCCCTAGCGGGAGTAACGAGCAGTTCTTC. It codes for CASSFPSGSNEQFF.

The chain has TRBV19 and TRBJ2-1, with 12 bases aligning to TRBD2. Germline V gene lookup returns CDR1 LNHDA and CDR2 SQIVND (reference sequence). J lost 6 bases, V lost 7 bases, and 10 bases had no gene match. This CDR3 comprises 16 residues. The CDR3 spells CASTPPGLAGINEQFF. The CDR3 bases are TGTGCCAGTACCCCACCGGGACTAGCGGGTATCAATGAGCAGTTCTTC. The full variable domain, its missing parts supplied by reference TRBV19 and TRBJ2-1, is DGGITQSPKYLFRKEGQNVTLSCEQNLNHDAMYWYRQDPGQGLRLIYYSQIVNDFQKGDIAEGYSVSREKKESFPLTVTSAQKNPTAFYLCASTPPGLAGINEQFFGPGTRLTVL.

The J gene is TRBJ2-7, the V gene TRBV5-6, with 10 bases that match TRBD1. Trimming cost V 0 bases and J 6 bases; bases outside gene matches: 3. Germline CDR1 and CDR2: SGHDT and YYEEEE. This CDR3 is 14 amino acids long. CDR3 bases: TGTGCCAGCAGCTTGGTGGGACAGGGGCGCGAGCAGTACTTC. It specifies CASSLVGQGREQYF.

The V and J genes are TRBV6-2 or TRBV6-3 and TRBJ2-1, with TRBD2 matching 12 bases. CDR1 MNHEY and CDR2 SVGEGT come from the germline V gene. Trimming at V came to 4 bases and at J to 9 bases, leaving 7 bases not matched to a gene. The CDR3 is made up of 15 amino acids. CDR3 sequence reads: CASSSLAGGQSEQFF. CDR3 in DNA: TGTGCCAGCAGTTCGCTAGCGGGAGGGCAGAGTGAGCAGTTCTTC.

This chain links TRBV3-1 (or the pseudogene TRBV3-2) with TRBJ2-7; D possibly corresponds to TRBD1 (5 bases). This CDR3 has 14 amino acids. Germline V lookup: CDR1 LGHDT, CDR2 YNNKEL (reference sequence). The ends were cut back, 3 bases at V and 1 base at J, with 10 bases in the middle. The CDR3 protein is CASSHPGPSYEQYF. CDR3 nucleotide sequence: TGTGCCAGCAGCCACCCAGGGCCATCCTACGAGCAGTACTTC.

V is TRBV9 and J is TRBJ2-2; 8 bases match TRBD2. This CDR3 region has 15 residues. The ends lost 1 base at V and 1 base at J; junction bases unmatched: 0. CDR1 SGDLS and CDR2 YYNGEE come from the germline V gene. This CDR3 is CASSVTSGNTGELFF. CDR3 nucleotides: TGTGCCAGCAGCGTAACTAGCGGGAACACCGGGGAGCTGTTTTTT.

In its sample, this clone was seen a few times. Other DNA sequences in the same sample also yield this CDR3. The V and J genes are TRBV9 and TRBJ2-7; 11 bases are a match to TRBD2. The CDR3 is 14 amino acids. Germline V gene data show CDR1 as SGDLS and CDR2 as YYNGEE. The V and J ends lost 3 bases and 3 bases, in that order; junction bases with no gene match: 2. CDR3 bases: TGTGCCAGCAGCGCCGGGACTAGCGGCTACGAGCAGTACTTC. As protein: CASSAGTSGYEQYF.

A few counts support this clone. J is TRBJ1-4 and V is TRBV7-9; D uncertain. CDR3 length equals 13 residues. Germline CDR1 and CDR2: SEHNR and FQNEAQ (reference sequence). Trimming left V 1 base short and J 5 bases short, with 5 bases between. This chain's CDR3 is CASSLGWNEKLFF. The CDR3 region has the DNA TGTGCCAGCAGCTTAGGGTGGAATGAAAAACTGTTTTTT.

This chain connects TRBV9 to TRBJ2-2, with a possible D match to TRBD2 (5 bases). The CDR3 contains 14 residues. Germline lookup yields CDR1 SGDLS and CDR2 YYNGEE. With 4 bases removed from V and 7 bases from J, the gap between germline ends came to 14 bases. The CDR3 nucleotides are TGTGCCAGCAGCCCCCACGAGGGATTCGGGGAGCTGTTTTTT. This encodes CASSPHEGFGELFF.

This clone was seen just once. The chain joins TRBV4-2 to TRBJ2-7; D is uncertain. Germline assignment: CDR1 LGHNA and CDR2 YNFKEQ. With 10 bases removed from V and 5 bases from J, the gap between germline ends came to 12 bases. The CDR3 is 11 residues long. In DNA, the CDR3 is TGTGCCACCAGGAACCTTGACGAGCAGTACTTC. The encoded protein is CATRNLDEQYF.

There are a few counts of this clone. The rearrangement links TRBV28 to TRBJ1-1; maybe TRBD1 (5 bases). Trimming removed 6 bases from V and 1 base from J, with 12 bases in between. This CDR3 is built from 14 residues. In germline, CDR1 is MDHEN, CDR2 SYDVKM. CDR3 sequence reads: CASSLGGTNTEAFF. The DNA of the CDR3 is TGTGCCAGCAGCCTGGGGGGGACGAACACTGAAGCTTTCTTT.

This clone has only one observation. This chain links TRBV5-1 with TRBJ2-3, with D perhaps TRBD1 (5 bases). The CDR3 runs to 15 residues. CDR1 is SGHRS and CDR2 is YFSETQ in the germline V gene. V was clipped by 7 bases and J by 5 bases, with 20 bases between them. CDR3 residues: CASGISGLGEDTQYF. DNA for the CDR3: TGCGCCAGCGGCATCTCCGGGCTAGGGGAAGATACGCAGTATTTT.

This clone was observed a handful of times. The V and J genes are TRBV2 and TRBJ1-2; 8 bases agree with TRBD1. The CDR3 covers 16 residues. Germline V gene data show CDR1 as SNHLY and CDR2 as FYNNEI. V shed 10 bases and J 4 bases; nucleotides not matched to a gene: 17. The chain's CDR3 is CATKDPGGGKIYGYTF. As DNA, the CDR3 is TGTGCCACCAAAGATCCAGGGGGCGGCAAAATCTATGGCTACACCTTC.

The rearrangement uses TRBV6-6 and TRBJ1-1; TRBD1 matches at 9 bases. The CDR3 sequence is 16 residues long. Germline trimming cut 6 bases from V and 1 base from J; bases unmatched to any gene: 9. Germline CDR1 and CDR2: MNHNY and SVGAGI (reference sequence). As DNA, the CDR3 is TGTGCCAGCAGGGACGGACAGGGGTTTGGGAACACTGAAGCTTTCTTT. It translates to CASRDGQGFGNTEAFF.

Points on this clone: At one end, the junction sequence differs from germline, possibly due to a read error. This chain connects TRBV9 to TRBJ1-2, with a weak D call TRBD1 (5 bases). Germline CDR1 is SGDLS and CDR2 is YYNGEE. CDR3 length: 13 residues. The CDR3 loop reads CARSAGGGFGYTF. The CDR3 DNA is TGTGCCCGCAGCGCTGGGGGGGGGTTTGGCTACACCTTC.

The gene calls are TRBV5-1 and TRBJ2-5; D is possibly TRBD1 (5 bases). The CDR3 has 13 amino acids. Trimming stripped 5 bases from V and 4 bases from J, with 12 bases between. The germline gives CDR1 SGHRS, CDR2 YFSETQ. The CDR3 nucleotides read TGCGCCAGCAGAGAAGTGGGGCCAGAGACCCAGTACTTC. This sequence encodes CASREVGPETQYF.

The chain carries TRBV14 and TRBJ2-5; D is uncertain. In germline, CDR1 is SGHDN, CDR2 FVKESK. With 4 bases removed from V and 5 bases from J, the gap between germline ends came to 8 bases. The CDR3 totals 12 residues. CDR3 protein: CASSRPRETQYF. The CDR3 DNA is TGTGCCAGCAGCCGGCCGCGGGAGACCCAGTACTTC.

V is TRBV30 and J is TRBJ2-1, with 10 bases fitting TRBD2. The V and J ends lost 0 bases and 6 bases, in that order; junction bases with no gene match: 5. The germline V gene encodes CDR1 GTSNPN and CDR2 SVGIG (reference sequence). This CDR3 is 15 amino acids long. This CDR3 reads CAWSVLAGSPNEQFF. The CDR3 DNA reads as TGTGCCTGGAGTGTACTAGCGGGATCACCCAATGAGCAGTTCTTC.